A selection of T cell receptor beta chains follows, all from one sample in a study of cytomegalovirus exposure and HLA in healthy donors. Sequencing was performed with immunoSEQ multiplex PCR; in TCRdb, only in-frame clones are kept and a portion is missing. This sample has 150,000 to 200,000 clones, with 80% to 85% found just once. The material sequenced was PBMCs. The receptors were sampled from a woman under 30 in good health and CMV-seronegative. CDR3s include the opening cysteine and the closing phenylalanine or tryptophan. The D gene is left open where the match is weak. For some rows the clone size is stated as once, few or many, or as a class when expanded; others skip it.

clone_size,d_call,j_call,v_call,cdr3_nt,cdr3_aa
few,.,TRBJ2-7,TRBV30,TGTGCCTGGAGTGTAAGGGGGGGGAGAAAAAACGAGCAGTACTTC,CAWSVRGGRKNEQYF
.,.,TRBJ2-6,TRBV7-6,TGTGCCAGCAGCTTAGCAAGAGGTCAGACAGCAGACTCTGGGGCCAACGTCCTGACTTTC,CASSLARGQTADSGANVLTF
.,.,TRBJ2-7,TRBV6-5,TGTGCCAGCAGGCCCCTAAGGGGGAAAGGTAAAGAGCAGTACTTC,CASRPLRGKGKEQYF
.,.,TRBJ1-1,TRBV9,TGTGCCAGCAGCGTAGGCGGGGGGCGGGCAACTGAAGCTTTCTTT,CASSVGGGRATEAFF
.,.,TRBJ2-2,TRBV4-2,TGTGCCAGCAGCCAAGAGACCGAATCGGGAACCGGGGAGCTGTTTTTT,CASSQETESGTGELFF
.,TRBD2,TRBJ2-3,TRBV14,TGTGCCAGTCGGCGGCGGGAGGAGTATTTT,CASRRREEYF
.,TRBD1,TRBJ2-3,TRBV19,TGTGCCAGTAGTAGAGGACAGGGCGGCACAGATACGCAGTATTTT,CASSRGQGGTDTQYF
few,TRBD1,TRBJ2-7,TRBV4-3,TGCGCCAGCAGCCAGCAGGGGGCGCGAGGTGAGCAGTACTTC,CASSQQGARGEQYF
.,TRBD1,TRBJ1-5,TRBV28,TGTGCCAGCAGTCCCCGCCCCGGGACAGGGAGTGTTCAGCCCCAGCATTTT,CASSPRPGTGSVQPQHF
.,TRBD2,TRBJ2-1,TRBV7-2,TGTGCCAGCAGCTTAATCGAGCGGGAGTCCTACAATGAGCAGTTCTTC,CASSLIERESYNEQFF
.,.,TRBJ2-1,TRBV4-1,TGCGCCAGCAGCCAAGCAACCGCGGACAGTCTCGGGAACAATGAGCAGTTCTTC,CASSQATADSLGNNEQFF
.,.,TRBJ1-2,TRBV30,TGTGCCTGGAGTGTAGGAGCCTATGGCTACACCTTC,CAWSVGAYGYTF
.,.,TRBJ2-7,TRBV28,TGTGCCAGCAGTCGTACCTACGAGCAGTACTTC,CASSRTYEQYF
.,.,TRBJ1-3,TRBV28,TGTGCCAGCACCGGCAGGTTCTCTGGAAACACCATATATTTT,CASTGRFSGNTIYF
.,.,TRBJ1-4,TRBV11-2,TGTGCCAGCAGCTTACAGGGATTTTATGAAAAACTGTTTTTT,CASSLQGFYEKLFF
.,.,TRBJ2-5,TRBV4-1,TGCGCCAGCAGCCGTCAAATCCAAGAGACCCAGTACTTC,CASSRQIQETQYF
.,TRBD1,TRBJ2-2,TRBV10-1,TGCGCCAGCAGTGAGTCAGGGGGCTGGAACACCGGGGAGCTGTTTTTT,CASSESGGWNTGELFF
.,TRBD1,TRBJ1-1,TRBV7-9,TGTTCCAGCAGCTTAAGCAGGGGGAATGTGAACACTGAAGCTTTCTTT,CSSSLSRGNVNTEAFF
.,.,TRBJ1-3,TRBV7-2,TGTGCCAGCAGCTTAAGGCAGCGCTCTGGAAACACCATATATTTT,CASSLRQRSGNTIYF
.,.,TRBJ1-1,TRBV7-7,TGTGCTAGCAGCCCCTTGGGCAGGGTCGCTGAAGCTTTCTTT,CASSPLGRVAEAFF
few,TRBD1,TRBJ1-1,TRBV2,TGTGCCACCCTGGGGGACAGGGGAGACGCTGAAGCTTTCTTT,CATLGDRGDAEAFF
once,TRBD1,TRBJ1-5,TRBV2,TGTGCCAGCAGTAAGGACAGGGTGGATCAGCCCCAGCATTTT,CASSKDRVDQPQHF
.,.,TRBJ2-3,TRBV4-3,TGCGCCAGCAGCCAAGTGGAGAGCACAGATACGCAGTATTTT,CASSQVESTDTQYF
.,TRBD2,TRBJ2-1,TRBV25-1,TGTGCCAGCAGCGTACCGGGACTAGCGGTCGGTGAGCAGTTCTTC,CASSVPGLAVGEQFF
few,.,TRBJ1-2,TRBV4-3,TGCGCCAGCAGCACCCAACAGTTTGACTATGGCTACACCTTC,CASSTQQFDYGYTF
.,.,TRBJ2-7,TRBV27,TGTGCCAGCAGTGAGGGGTCAGGGGCGCAGGAGCAGTACTTC,CASSEGSGAQEQYF
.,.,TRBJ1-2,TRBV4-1,TGCGCCAGCAGCCAAGTCGGTGACTATGGCTACACCTTC,CASSQVGDYGYTF
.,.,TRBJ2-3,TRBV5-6,TGTGCCAGCAGCTTGGTGGGAGGCACGCAGTATTTT,CASSLVGGTQYF
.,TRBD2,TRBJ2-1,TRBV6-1,TGTGCCAGCAGAGCCGGGACTAGCGGGAGAAATGAGCAGTTCTTC,CASRAGTSGRNEQFF
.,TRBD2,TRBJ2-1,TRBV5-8,TGTGCCAGCATGCGGGAGACCGCCTACAATGAGCAGTTCTTC,CASMRETAYNEQFF
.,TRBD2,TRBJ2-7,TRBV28,TGTGCCAGCAGTTTAAGCGGGAGCTCCTACGAGCAGTACTTC,CASSLSGSSYEQYF
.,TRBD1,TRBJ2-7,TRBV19,TGTGCCAGTAGTATCTCGACAGGGCGATACGAGCAGTACTTC,CASSISTGRYEQYF
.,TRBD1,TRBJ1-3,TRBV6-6,TGTGCCAGCGGCGGGACAGAGCCCCACTCTGGAAACACCATATATTTT,CASGGTEPHSGNTIYF
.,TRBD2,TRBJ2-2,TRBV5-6,TGTGCCAGCAGCGATCCGGGACTAGTTCCCGGGGAGCTGTTTTTT,CASSDPGLVPGELFF
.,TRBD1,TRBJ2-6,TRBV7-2,TGTGCCAGCAGCTTAGTTCACAGGGGCCGCTCTGGGGCCAACGTCCTGACTTTC,CASSLVHRGRSGANVLTF
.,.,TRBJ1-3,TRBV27,TGTGCCAGCAGTTTACACCCGGGCTCTGGAAACACCATATATTTT,CASSLHPGSGNTIYF
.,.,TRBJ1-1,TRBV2,TGTGCCAGCAGTGAGGAGCCAGCTTTCTTT,CASSEEPAFF
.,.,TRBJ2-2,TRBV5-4,TGTGCCAGCAGCCTAGCAGGATTAATGAACACCGGGGAGCTGTTTTTT,CASSLAGLMNTGELFF
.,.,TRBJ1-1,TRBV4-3,TGCGCCAGCAGCCAAGATCGGGTAGGGGATAGTTATTCTGAAGCTTTCTTT,CASSQDRVGDSYSEAFF
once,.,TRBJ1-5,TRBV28,TGTGCCAGCAAATATGGGGGGGGCAGCAATCAGCCCCAGCATTTT,CASKYGGGSNQPQHF
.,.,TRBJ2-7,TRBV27,TGTGCCAGCAGTTTATCAGCAGGCTACGAGCAGTACTTC,CASSLSAGYEQYF
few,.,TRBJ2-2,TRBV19,TGTGCCAGTAGTTTTGGGGTCGGGGTACGAACCGGGGAGCTGTTTTTT,CASSFGVGVRTGELFF